This T cell receptor (beta chain) was profiled in a study of CD8 T cells in Susac syndrome (dated by TCRdb to 2018 to 2020). With regard to the full study: Of the Susac syndrome patients who were sequenced, eight were in clinical remission while about six had clinically active disease. Susac syndrome patients were therapy-naive, on corticosteroids (some also receiving IVIg), or on IVIg alone at blood withdrawal. CD8+ T cell repertoire clonality was compared between about 12 healthy donors, approximately 14 Susac syndrome patients and roughly 15 multiple sclerosis patients. The study used repertoire sequencing to test whether antigen drove CD8+ T cell activation and differentiation in Susac syndrome. What the study reported, not specific to this receptor: The TCR sequencing and HLA analysis was acknowledged to have included a relatively small number of individuals. Clonal expansion was observed in Susac syndrome CD8+ repertoires, with the highest expansion in CD8+ TEMRA cells and greater expansion in clinically active than in remitting patients. Roughly 17 and five Susac-specific public clones were found in the total CD8+ and CD8+ TEMRA repertoires, respectively.

Peripheral blood CD8+ and CD4+ T cells from healthy donors, Susac syndrome patients and multiple sclerosis patients were profiled using high-throughput TCR beta sequencing. Recently defined diagnostic criteria for definite or probable disease were met by the Susac syndrome patients. Bulk CD8+ and CD4+ T cells were purified magnetically by negative isolation, whereas CD8+ TEMRA cells were enriched by FACS. Blood was drawn into EDTA tubes, processed within 24 hours, and PBMCs were isolated by density gradient centrifugation. PBMCs intended for TCR sequencing were frozen in liquid nitrogen and were later thawed in a 37 degrees C water bath. The sorted or isolated CD4+, CD8+ and CD8+ TEMRA cells had a purity of 90% or higher. Of note for this clonotype: No antigen is known for it. The input lacks base qualities; no much larger clone sits a single base away.

The V end loses 5 bases and the J end loses 2 bases, and a stretch of 15 bases separates them. The CDR3 holds 15 amino acids from the cysteine to the phenylalanine. Here the CDR3 DNA is all that survives: 45 bases in frame from base 1. The germline V gene (reference sequence) yields SEHNR for CDR1 and FQNEAQ for CDR2. RNA was extracted using the RNeasy kit, and about 0.45 to 1 ug of the RNA was reverse transcribed with random hexamers. The immunoSEQ multiplex PCR assay, which covers 54 Vbeta and 13 Jbeta segments, was used to amplify TCR beta CDR3 regions. PCR amplification bias was corrected using a synthetic template baseline for primer optimization and computational correction. The original methods were these. Reads were assigned to V, D and J genes according to IMGT and analyzed in immunoSEQ Analyzer, with only productive sequences retained. To calculate clonality, Shannon entropy was normalized by log2 of the number of productive unique sequences and then subtracted from one. Public and private clones were assessed among the 100 most prevalent clones of each patient and control. Clones were defined as Susac-specific when absent from the healthy and MS cohorts, from roughly 1,100 published viral clones and from other ImmuneACCESS disease sequences. The raw public data were reprocessed by TCRdb itself: fastp quality trimming at Q25, MiXCR clonotype calling, in-frame beta chains only. Rows are combined by CDR3 protein, so each entry shows the most common genes and DNA. The V and J calls, along with clone size, are taken from TCRdb and not from the paper's own processing. This sample gives more than 65,000 distinct CDR3 sequences in total; 95% of them show up just once. Clones ranked in the top ten supply 0.4% to 0.5% of the sample.

Specimen: CD8+ T cells from PBMCs. The clonotype comes from a human donor with Susac syndrome. The V and J genes are TRBV7-9 and TRBJ1-1; TRBD1 is a possible D gene, resting on 6 matching bases. The encoded CDR3 is CASSLGDTFNTEAFF. The DNA sequence follows: TGTGCCAGCAGCCTGGGGGACACCTTCAACACTGAAGCTTTCTTT.